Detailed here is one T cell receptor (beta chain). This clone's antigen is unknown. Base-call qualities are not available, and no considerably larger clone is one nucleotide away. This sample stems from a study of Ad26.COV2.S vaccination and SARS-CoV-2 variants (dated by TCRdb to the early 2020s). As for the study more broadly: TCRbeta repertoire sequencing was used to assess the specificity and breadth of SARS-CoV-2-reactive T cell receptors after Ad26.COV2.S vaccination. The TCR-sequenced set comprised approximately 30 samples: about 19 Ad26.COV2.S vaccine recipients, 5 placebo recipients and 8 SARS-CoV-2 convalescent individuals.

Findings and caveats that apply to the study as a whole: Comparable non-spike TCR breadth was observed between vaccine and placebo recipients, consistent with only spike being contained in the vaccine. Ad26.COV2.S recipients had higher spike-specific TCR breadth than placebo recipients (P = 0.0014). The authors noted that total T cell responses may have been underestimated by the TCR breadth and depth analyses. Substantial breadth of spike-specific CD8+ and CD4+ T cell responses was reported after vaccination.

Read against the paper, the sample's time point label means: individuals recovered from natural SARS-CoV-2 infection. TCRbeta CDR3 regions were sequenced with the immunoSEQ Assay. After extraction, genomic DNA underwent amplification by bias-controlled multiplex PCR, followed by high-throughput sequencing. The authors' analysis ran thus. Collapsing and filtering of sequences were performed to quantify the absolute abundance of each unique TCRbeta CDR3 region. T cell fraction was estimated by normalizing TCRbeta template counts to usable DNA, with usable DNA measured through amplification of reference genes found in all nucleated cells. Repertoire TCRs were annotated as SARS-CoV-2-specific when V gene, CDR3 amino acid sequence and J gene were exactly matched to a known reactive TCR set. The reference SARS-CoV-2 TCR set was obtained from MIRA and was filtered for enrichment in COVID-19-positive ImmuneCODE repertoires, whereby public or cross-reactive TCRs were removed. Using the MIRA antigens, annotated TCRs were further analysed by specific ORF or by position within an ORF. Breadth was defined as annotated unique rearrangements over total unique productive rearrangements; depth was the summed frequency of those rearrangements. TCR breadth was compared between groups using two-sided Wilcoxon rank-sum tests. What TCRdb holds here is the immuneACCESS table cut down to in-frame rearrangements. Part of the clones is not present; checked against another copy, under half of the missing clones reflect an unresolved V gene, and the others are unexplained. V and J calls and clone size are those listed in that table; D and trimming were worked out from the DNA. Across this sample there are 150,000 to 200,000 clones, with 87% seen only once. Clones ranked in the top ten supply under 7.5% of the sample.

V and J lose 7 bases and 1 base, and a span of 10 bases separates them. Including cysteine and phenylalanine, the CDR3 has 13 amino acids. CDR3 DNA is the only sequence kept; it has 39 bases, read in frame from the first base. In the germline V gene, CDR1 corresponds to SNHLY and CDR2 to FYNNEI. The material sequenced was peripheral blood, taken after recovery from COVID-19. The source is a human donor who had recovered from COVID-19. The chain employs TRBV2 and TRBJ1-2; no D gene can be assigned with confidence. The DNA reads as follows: TGTGCCAGCAAGCTGGACGGTAACTATGGCTACACCTTC. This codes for CASKLDGNYGYTF.